Below are 11 T cell receptor beta chains sequenced from a single sample in a study of tumor-infiltrating lymphocytes in primary liver carcinoma. Researchers generated TCR beta cDNA from around 0.55 ug of total RNA, relying on a constant-region primer. Generation of the TCR beta libraries relied on three nested multiplex PCR rounds using slightly modified ARM-PCR. Use of TRBV1-TRBV30 forward primers with a C-beta reverse primer characterized the first two PCR rounds, which lasted ten to eleven cycles each. TCRdb analysed the multiplex PCR reads with MiXCR anew, one entry per CDR3 protein. The table has about 64,000 distinct CDR3 sequences, about 71% seen once. Bulk tissue was left unsorted, and RNA and DNA were co-extracted from 20-30 mg of it. Sequencing input: liver tumor tissue from sampling region 4. Regarding subset: tumor region T4, right-lateral pole. These receptors came from a man aged 40-55 years with primary liver carcinoma and hepatitis B virus infection.

In the case of this clonotype: A read error is possible here, since a much larger clone lies one base away. The gene calls are TRBV11-3 and TRBJ2-1; D may be TRBD2 (5 bases). The CDR3 is 13 residues long. Germline V gives CDR1 SGHNT, CDR2 YENEEA. The CDR3: CASSLTRGNEQLF. The CDR3 nucleotides read TGTGCCAGCAGCTTAACTAGAGGCAATGAGCAGCTCTTC.

On this clonotype itself: No conserved phenylalanine or tryptophan is present at the end of the CDR3, so a read error is the likely explanation. The chain carries TRBV29-1 and TRBJ2-6; D gene uncertain. This CDR3 has 14 amino acids. Per the germline V gene, CDR1 is SQVTM and CDR2 is ANQGSEA. Trimming took off 4 bases at V and 3 bases at J, with 10 bases between the two ends. The CDR3 nucleotides read TGCAGCGTTGGGGTCCAAGGTGGGGCCAACGTCCTGACTTAC. As protein: CSVGVQGGANVLTY.

A note on this clonotype: Compared with germline, one end of the junction differs, possibly owing to a read error. CDR3 sequence reads: CASSYQLSNEQFF. In DNA, the CDR3 is TGTGCCAGTAGTTACCAGTTGAGCAATGAGCAGTTCTTC. The V gene is TRBV6-2 or TRBV6-3, the J gene TRBJ2-1; D is ambiguous. Per germline, CDR1 MNHEY and CDR2 SVGEGT. The CDR3 has 13 residues.

The chain uses TRBV7-9 and TRBJ1-2; D is undetermined. Trimming took 5 bases from V and 3 from J, leaving 19 bases between them. The CDR3 runs to 16 residues. Germline V gene lookup returns CDR1 SEHNR and CDR2 FQNEAQ (reference sequence). CDR3 region: CASSPEGGPSHYGYTF. CDR3 DNA sequence: TGTGCCAGCAGCCCCGAGGGCGGGCCGTCCCACTATGGCTACACCTTC.

This clonotype has just a few counts. The chain combines TRBV29-1 with TRBJ1-1; the D is unclear. The CDR3 length is 13 residues. Germline values: CDR1 SQVTM, CDR2 ANQGSEA. The CDR3 bases are TGCTGCGCTGTAAAGGTCTTGAACACTGAAGCTTTCTTT. Its translation is CCAVKVLNTEAFF.

The chain employs TRBV19 and TRBJ1-4, with unresolved D. Germline V gene lookup returns CDR1 LNHDA and CDR2 SQIVND (reference sequence). V gave up 4 bases and J gave up 3 bases, with 15 bases separating them. The CDR3 length is 16 residues. In DNA form, the CDR3 reads TGTGCCAGTAGTACCTCAGGACGGGCAGCTAATGAAAAACTGTTTTTT. Protein sequence: CASSTSGRAANEKLFF.

This clonotype was detected a few times. One end of the junction is discordant with germline, which a read error may explain. The genes are TRBV6-1 and TRBJ2-5, with TRBD2 as a possible D gene (5 bases). This CDR3 comprises 15 residues. Germline CDR1 reads MNHNS; CDR2 reads SASEGT. The CDR3 sequence is CVSSEAVGGQGTQYF. The CDR3 coding sequence is TGTGTCAGCAGTGAAGCGGTGGGCGGCCAAGGGACCCAGTACTTC.

The chain links TRBV12-3 or TRBV12-4 to TRBJ2-5; 7 bases line up with TRBD1. The DNA end is a closer match to TRBJ2-1, so the J assignment may be wrong. The length of the CDR3 is 13 residues. This chain's CDR3 is CASSRSGTETQFF. As DNA, the CDR3 is TGTGCCAGCAGCCGAAGTGGGACAGAGACCCAGTTCTTC.

Comment on this clonotype: Germline is not matched at one junction end, which may reflect a read error. The V and J genes are TRBV14 and TRBJ2-1; TRBD2 might be the D (5 bases). The germline gives CDR1 SGHDN, CDR2 FVKESK. The CDR3 runs to 16 residues. The CDR3 protein is CASNAVTGWVNNEQLF. In DNA form, the CDR3 reads TGTGCCAGCAATGCCGTAACGGGATGGGTAAACAATGAGCAGCTCTTC.

Of note for this clonotype: One junction end does not reproduce the germline sequence, and a read error may be involved. The chain is built from TRBV6-5 and TRBJ2-2, with 7 positions matching TRBD2. There are 14 residues in the CDR3. Germline V gene sequence: CDR1 MNHEY, CDR2 SVGAGI. Here the CDR3 reads CVSSLAVPTGELFF. DNA of the CDR3: TGTGTCAGCAGTCTAGCGGTCCCCACCGGGGAGCTGTTTTTT.

As to this clonotype: Germline and junction disagree at one end, which may indicate a read error. V is TRBV4-2 and J is TRBJ2-7, with no clear D. Germline-derived CDR1 and CDR2 are LGHNA and YNFKEQ. CDR3 length equals 14 residues. As DNA, the CDR3 is TGTACCAGCAGCCAAGAAGCAGGATCCTACGAGCAGTACTTC. It specifies CTSSQEAGSYEQYF.